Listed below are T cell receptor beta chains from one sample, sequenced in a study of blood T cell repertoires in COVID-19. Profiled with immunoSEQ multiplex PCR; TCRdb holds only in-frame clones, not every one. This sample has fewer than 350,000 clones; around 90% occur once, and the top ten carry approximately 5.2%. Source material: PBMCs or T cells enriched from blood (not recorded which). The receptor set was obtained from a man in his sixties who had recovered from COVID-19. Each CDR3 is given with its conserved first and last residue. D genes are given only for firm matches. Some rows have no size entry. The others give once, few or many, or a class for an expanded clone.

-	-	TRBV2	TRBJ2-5	TGTGCCAGCAGTACAGGGCCAGAGACCCAGTACTTC	CASSTGPETQYF
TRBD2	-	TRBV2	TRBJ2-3	TGTGCCAGCAGGGCTTGGGGATCCGGGGGGGATACGCAGTATTTT	CASRAWGSGGDTQYF
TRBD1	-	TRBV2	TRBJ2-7	TGTGCCAGCAGTCCAGGGGGTTCCTACGAGCAGTACTTC	CASSPGGSYEQYF
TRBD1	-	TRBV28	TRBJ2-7	TGTGCCAGCAGTTTATACGGACAGGGTTACGAGCAGTACTTC	CASSLYGQGYEQYF
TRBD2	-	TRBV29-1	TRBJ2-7	TGCAGCGTTGAACTTCTCGGGAGGCCAACCTACGAGCAGTACTTC	CSVELLGRPTYEQYF
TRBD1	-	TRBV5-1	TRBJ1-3	TGCGCCAGCAGCTCGGGACAGCTTGGAAACACCATATATTTT	CASSSGQLGNTIYF
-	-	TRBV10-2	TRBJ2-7	TGCGCCAGCGCAGAACTCAGGCTATCCTACGAGCAGTACTTC	CASAELRLSYEQYF
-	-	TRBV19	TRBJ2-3	TGTGCCAGTAGTATTGGAGACAGCAGCACAGATACGCAGTATTTT	CASSIGDSSTDTQYF
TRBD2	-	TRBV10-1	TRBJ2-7	TGCGCCAGCGGCGAGCCCCCGGTAAGCGCGGGAGGGTTGTCCTACGAGCAGTACTTC	CASGEPPVSAGGLSYEQYF
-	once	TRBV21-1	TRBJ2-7	TGTGCCAGCAGCACGTTGACAGGGACGGATCTGGACGAGCAGTACTTC	CASSTLTGTDLDEQYF
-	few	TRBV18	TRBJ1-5	TGTGCCAGCTCACCGGTCTTCCAGGGATATCAGCCCCAGCATTTT	CASSPVFQGYQPQHF
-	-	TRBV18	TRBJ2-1	TGTGCCAGCTCACCACTAAACGGACTCTACAATGAGCAGTTCTTC	CASSPLNGLYNEQFF
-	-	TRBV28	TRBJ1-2	TGTGCCAGCAGGAGTGGCAGGGTGGGTGGCTACACCTTC	CASRSGRVGGYTF
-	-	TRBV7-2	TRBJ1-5	TGTGCCAGCAGCTTGGCAGGGGATAGCAATCAGCCCCAGCATTTT	CASSLAGDSNQPQHF
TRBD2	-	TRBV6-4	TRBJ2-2	TGTGCCAGCAGTGACAGACTAGCGGACGGGGAGCTGTTTTTT	CASSDRLADGELFF
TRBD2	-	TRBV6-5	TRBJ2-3	TGTGCCAGCAGTTACGACGGGGGGGACACAGATACGCAGTATTTT	CASSYDGGDTDTQYF